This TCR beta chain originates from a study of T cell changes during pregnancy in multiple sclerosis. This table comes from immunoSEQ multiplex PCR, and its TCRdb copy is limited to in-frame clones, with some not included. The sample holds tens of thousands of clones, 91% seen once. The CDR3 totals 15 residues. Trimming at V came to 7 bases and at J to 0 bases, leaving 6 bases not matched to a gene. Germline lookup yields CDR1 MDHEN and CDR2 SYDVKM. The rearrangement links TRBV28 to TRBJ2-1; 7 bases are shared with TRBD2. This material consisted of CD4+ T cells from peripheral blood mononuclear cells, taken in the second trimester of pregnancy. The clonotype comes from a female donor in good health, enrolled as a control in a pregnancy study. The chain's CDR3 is CASTRAGSSYNEQFF. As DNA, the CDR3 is TGTGCCAGCACTAGAGCGGGGAGCTCCTACAATGAGCAGTTCTTC. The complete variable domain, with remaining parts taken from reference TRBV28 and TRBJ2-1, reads DVKVTQSSRYLVKRTGEKVFLECVQDMDHENMFWYRQDPGLGLRLIYFSYDVKMKEKGDIPEGYSVSREKKERFSLILESASTNQTSMYLCASTRAGSSYNEQFFGPGTRLTVL.